Shown below are 30 T cell receptor beta chains from a single sample sequenced in a study of T-cell reconstitution after alpha-beta-depleted transplantation in children. As it was prepared, the TCRbeta library received unique molecular identifiers. A single record per CDR3 protein comes from TCRdb applying MiXCR to the PCR reads. The sample records 200,000 to 250,000 distinct CDR3 sequences, 8.5% to 10% being singletons. The source material was PBMCs from the stem cell graft donor, sampled from the stem cell graft. The source of these receptors is a human donor who donated a stem cell graft to a child with acute lymphoblastic leukemia.

V is TRBV20-1 and J is TRBJ1-5; D remains unclear. This CDR3 is built from 15 residues. The germline CDR1 and CDR2 sequences are DFQATT and SNEGSKA (reference sequence). V was trimmed by 1 base and J by 0 bases, leaving 10 bases between them. The CDR3 is CSARVPADSNQPQHF. In DNA, the CDR3 is TGCAGTGCTAGAGTCCCGGCGGATAGCAATCAGCCCCAGCATTTT.

This clonotype was observed at least ten times. This chain connects TRBV12-3 or TRBV12-4 to TRBJ2-3, with TRBD2 identical over 8 bases. V shed 10 bases and J 0 bases; nucleotides not matched to a gene: 3. The CDR3 sequence is 13 residues long. CDR3 coding DNA: TGTGCCATTCAGCGGGGGAGCACAGATACGCAGTATTTT. Amino acid sequence: CAIQRGSTDTQYF.

The V gene is TRBV6-2 or TRBV6-3, the J gene TRBJ2-7, with D possibly called TRBD1 or TRBD2 (5 bases each). Per germline, CDR1 MNHEY and CDR2 SVGEGT. V was cut by 0 bases and J by 12 bases, with 9 bases left in between. The CDR3 sequence is 11 residues long. The CDR3: CASSYSLGTYF. For the CDR3, the DNA is TGTGCCAGCAGTTACTCTTTGGGGACGTACTTC.

This clonotype was seen a few times. The J gene is TRBJ2-7, the V gene TRBV20-1; 7 bases line up with TRBD1. Germline values: CDR1 DFQATT, CDR2 SNEGSKA (reference sequence). The CDR3 extends over 15 amino acids. After removal of 0 bases from V and 7 bases from J, the junction contained 12 bases not matched to a gene. The CDR3 loop reads CSARDRDRVKLEQYF. The CDR3 coding sequence is TGCAGTGCTAGAGACCGGGACAGAGTTAAGCTGGAGCAGTACTTC.

CDR3 nucleotide sequence: TGTGCCAGCAGCTTGGGCGAGGGACTCTACACTGAAGCTTTCTTT. Residues: CASSLGEGLYTEAFF. This chain connects TRBV7-9 to TRBJ1-1, with D perhaps TRBD1 (5 bases). CDR1 and CDR2 (germline): SEHNR, FQNEAQ (reference sequence). V lost 3 bases and J 3 bases, leaving 14 bases between the germline ends. CDR3 length: 15 amino acids.

V gene TRBV6-2 or TRBV6-3 combines with J gene TRBJ2-7; D is perhaps TRBD1 or TRBD2 (5 bases each). The CDR3 is 14 residues long. Germline CDR1 is MNHEY and CDR2 is SVGEGT. Trimming cost V 2 bases and J 0 bases, with 8 bases left between them. As DNA, the CDR3 is TGTGCCAGCAGTTACCTGGGACCCTCCTACGAGCAGTACTTC. Protein product: CASSYLGPSYEQYF.

In its sample, this clonotype was seen a few times. This rearrangement joins TRBV7-2 to TRBJ2-7; D is possibly TRBD2 (7 bases). Germline values: CDR1 SGHTA, CDR2 FQGNSA. The CDR3 loop spans 14 amino acids. V was clipped by 10 bases and J by 4 bases, with 20 bases between them. Written as DNA, the CDR3 is TGTGCCACGAAGGGGGGGGCGTACACTTACGAGCAGTACTTC. It specifies CATKGGAYTYEQYF.

In this sample, this clonotype turned up a few times. The chain carries TRBV20-1 and TRBJ2-7, with 9 bases lining up with TRBD1. The CDR3 length is 13 residues. Trimming cost V 6 bases and J 4 bases; bases outside gene matches: 7. The germline V gene has CDR1 DFQATT and CDR2 SNEGSKA (reference sequence). The CDR3 nucleotides are TGCAGTGCGTCCGGGACAGGGACTTACGAGCAGTACTTC. Its translation is CSASGTGTYEQYF.

The table lists this clonotype with many counts. The gene calls are TRBV20-1 and TRBJ1-1; no definite D call. The length of the CDR3 is 11 residues. The germline gives CDR1 DFQATT, CDR2 SNEGSKA (reference sequence). Between the trimmed V and J ends, which lost 2 bases and 2 bases, there was a span of 3 bases. CDR3 coding DNA: TGCAGTGCTAGACAAAACACTGAAGCTTTCTTT. This encodes CSARQNTEAFF.

This clonotype was found many times. The chain employs TRBV30 and TRBJ1-3; no firm D call. The CDR3 length is 14 residues. The V end lost 0 bases, the J end lost 1 base, and 7 bases lay between the germline ends. Per germline, CDR1 GTSNPN and CDR2 SVGIG (reference sequence). CDR3 sequence reads: CAWSVSRSGNTIYF. In nucleotides, the CDR3 is TGTGCCTGGAGTGTATCAAGGTCTGGAAACACCATATATTTT.

This clonotype has ten or more counts. The genes are TRBV18 and TRBJ1-1, with D hard to call. V was pared by 0 bases and J by 1 base, with 6 bases between. CDR3 length equals 14 residues. Germline-derived CDR1 and CDR2 are KGHSH and LQKENI. CDR3 in DNA: TGTGCCAGCTCACCACCGGGCAGGAACACTGAAGCTTTCTTT. Protein: CASSPPGRNTEAFF. The variable domain in full, with the rest retrieved from reference TRBV18 and TRBJ1-1, is NAGVMQNPRHLVRRRGQEARLRCSPMKGHSHVYWYRQLPEEGLKFMVYLQKENIIDESGMPKERFSAEFPKEGPSILRIQQVVRGDSAAYFCASSPPGRNTEAFFGQGTRLTVV.

V is TRBV7-2 and J is TRBJ1-1; 9 bases match TRBD1. V shed 3 bases and J 6 bases; nucleotides not matched to a gene: 5. The V gene's germline CDR1 is SGHTA and CDR2 FQGNSA. CDR3 length: 14 residues. The CDR3 here is CASSFPGQGPEAFF. CDR3 DNA: TGTGCCAGCAGCTTTCCGGGACAGGGACCTGAAGCTTTCTTT.

This clonotype came up many times. The rearrangement uses TRBV20-1 and TRBJ1-3; 7 positions match TRBD1. Germline V gene data show CDR1 as DFQATT and CDR2 as SNEGSKA (reference sequence). V lost 6 bases to trimming and J lost 4 bases; unmatched junction nucleotides: 12. CDR3 length equals 15 residues. In nucleotides, the CDR3 is TGCAGTGCAGATCCAGGGGGGCTAGTCGGAAACACCATATATTTT. This sequence encodes CSADPGGLVGNTIYF.

The sample holds a few counts of this clonotype. V usage is TRBV4-1 and J usage is TRBJ2-7; D gene unclear. V shed 4 bases and J shed 2 bases, with 12 bases lying between them. The length of the CDR3 is 14 residues. Germline V gives CDR1 MGHRA, CDR2 YSYEKL. CDR3 in amino acids: CASSRGRRTYEQYF. CDR3 DNA: TGCGCCAGCAGCCGCGGACGCAGAACCTACGAGCAGTACTTC.

This rearrangement joins TRBV28 to TRBJ1-1, with TRBD1 matching 9 bases. The CDR3 is 13 residues long. The trim removed 10 bases at V and 9 bases at J, leaving 12 bases unmatched. Germline V gene lookup returns CDR1 MDHEN and CDR2 SYDVKM. The CDR3 sequence: CATEGTGRNQAFF. The CDR3 coding sequence is TGTGCCACCGAGGGGACAGGGCGAAATCAAGCTTTCTTT.

This clonotype was picked up many times. This sequence joins TRBV29-1 and TRBJ1-1, with D hard to call. Germline CDR1 is SQVTM and CDR2 is ANQGSEA. The CDR3 length is 11 residues. V was shortened by 7 bases and J by 1 base, with 7 bases between the two germline ends. CDR3 sequence reads: CSGKANTEAFF. CDR3 sequence (DNA): TGCAGCGGGAAGGCGAACACTGAAGCTTTCTTT.

This chain uses TRBV6-5 with TRBJ1-2, with unresolved D. Trimming left V 0 bases short and J 7 bases short, with 12 bases between. The CDR3 loop spans 14 amino acids. CDR1 MNHEY and CDR2 SVGAGI come from the germline V gene. CDR3 protein: CASSYSRGSLGYTF. In DNA, the CDR3 is TGTGCCAGCAGTTACTCGCGAGGGTCCCTTGGCTACACCTTC.

This clonotype was seen ten or more times. The genes are TRBV5-1 and TRBJ1-4; weak D call: TRBD1 (6 bases). There are 16 residues in the CDR3. Germline-derived CDR1 and CDR2 are SGHRS and YFSETQ. The V end was cut by 3 bases, the J end by 4 bases, with 16 bases between. This chain's CDR3 is CASSSNAGASNEKLFF. CDR3 bases: TGCGCCAGCAGCTCAAACGCAGGGGCCAGTAATGAAAAACTGTTTTTT.

This clonotype was recorded at least ten times. The rearrangement uses TRBV7-9 and TRBJ1-6; D remains ambiguous. The CDR3 has 15 residues. CDR1 is SEHNR, CDR2 FQNEAQ, per germline (reference sequence). Deletions cut 5 bases from V and 10 bases from J, with 18 bases between. The CDR3 here is CASSATGLAGSPLHF. CDR3 DNA: TGTGCCAGCAGCGCCACTGGACTGGCAGGATCACCCCTCCACTTT. The whole variable domain, remainder taken from reference TRBV7-9 and TRBJ1-6, is DTGVSQNPRHKITKRGQNVTFRCDPISEHNRLYWYRQTLGQGPEFLTYFQNEAQLEKSRLLSDRFSAERPKGSFSTLEIQRTEQGDSAMYLCASSATGLAGSPLHFGNGTRLTVT.

This clonotype came up many times. The V gene is TRBV5-6, the J gene TRBJ1-5; no definite D call. CDR1 SGHDT and CDR2 YYEEEE come from the germline V gene. The CDR3 length is 15 residues. V dropped 0 bases and J dropped 4 bases, with 11 bases sitting between them. CDR3 coding DNA: TGTGCCAGCAGCTTGGGCCCGGGCAAAAATCAGCCCCAGCATTTT. Amino acids: CASSLGPGKNQPQHF.

This clonotype has a count of ten or more. The chain has TRBV7-9 and TRBJ1-1; D gene unclear. The V and J ends lost 8 bases and 0 bases respectively, with 13 bases between them. Germline values: CDR1 SEHNR, CDR2 FQNEAQ (reference sequence). The CDR3 is 14 residues long. CDR3 in amino acids: CASRQRSLNTEAFF. CDR3 nucleotides: TGTGCCAGCCGTCAGAGGAGTTTGAACACTGAAGCTTTCTTT. Using reference TRBV7-9 and TRBJ1-1 for the parts outside the CDR3, the full variable domain is DTGVSQNPRHKITKRGQNVTFRCDPISEHNRLYWYRQTLGQGPEFLTYFQNEAQLEKSRLLSDRFSAERPKGSFSTLEIQRTEQGDSAMYLCASRQRSLNTEAFFGQGTRLTVV.

At least ten counts were recorded for this clonotype. V usage is TRBV12-3 or TRBV12-4 and J usage is TRBJ2-3; D is ambiguous. The ends were cut back, 3 bases at V and 6 bases at J, with 13 bases in the middle. This CDR3 contains 14 residues. CDR3 in DNA: TGTGCCAGCAGTTTCCAATCGGTTCCGGATACGCAGTATTTT. This gives the protein CASSFQSVPDTQYF.

V usage is TRBV29-1 and J usage is TRBJ2-5; TRBD1 aligns across 7 bases. The J segment lost 5 bases and the V segment lost 4 bases, leaving 4 bases of the junction unmatched. The CDR3 runs 12 residues. Germline V CDR1 and CDR2: SQVTM, ANQGSEA. CDR3 DNA sequence: TGCAGCGTTGCTACAGGGGAGGAGACCCAGTACTTC. Translating it yields CSVATGEETQYF.

This clonotype turned up a few times. This chain links TRBV20-1 with TRBJ2-5; D may be TRBD2 (6 bases). The germline CDR1 and CDR2 sequences are DFQATT and SNEGSKA (reference sequence). This CDR3 contains 13 residues. V was clipped by 6 bases and J by 1 base, with 12 bases between them. CDR3 region: CSAKDYSQETQYF. The CDR3 region has the DNA TGCAGTGCCAAGGACTATTCCCAAGAGACCCAGTACTTC.

This clonotype was seen ten or more times. The rearrangement links TRBV7-2 to TRBJ2-7; D unclear. The CDR3 sequence is 14 residues long. CDR1 is SGHTA and CDR2 is FQGNSA in the germline V gene. Trimming shortened V by 1 base and J by 0 bases, and 7 bases separated the two germline ends. CDR3 protein: CASSLVPSSYEQYF. In nucleotides, the CDR3 is TGTGCCAGCAGCTTAGTTCCTAGCTCCTACGAGCAGTACTTC.

The chain carries TRBV5-1 and TRBJ1-1; D is unresolved. This CDR3 has 19 residues. V was pared by 5 bases and J by 3 bases, with 29 bases between. The germline gives CDR1 SGHRS, CDR2 YFSETQ. The CDR3 spells CASRALVINDRWPYTEAFF. The CDR3 nucleotides are TGCGCCAGCAGAGCATTAGTAATAAATGACCGGTGGCCGTACACTGAAGCTTTCTTT.

The rearrangement uses TRBV6-1 and TRBJ1-1; possibly TRBD1 for D (6 bases). The CDR3 loop spans 16 amino acids. V was shortened by 4 bases and J by 0 bases, with 15 bases between the two germline ends. Germline lookup yields CDR1 MNHNS and CDR2 SASEGT. CDR3 nucleotide sequence: TGTGCCAGCAGTGCCAAAGGACAGCCGATGAACACTGAAGCTTTCTTT. Translated: CASSAKGQPMNTEAFF.

This clonotype was counted between two and nine times. DNA of the CDR3: TGTGCCAGCGGGCCGGGCGAATTAAACAAAAACATTCAGTACTTC. Translated, it gives CASGPGELNKNIQYF. The chain employs TRBV11-2 and TRBJ2-4; D is unclear. V lost 8 bases and J 3 bases, leaving 17 bases between the germline ends. CDR3 length: 15 amino acids. Germline V CDR1 and CDR2: SGHAT, FQNNGV.

The table lists this clonotype with many counts. The chain is built from TRBV4-2 and TRBJ2-2; unclear D gene. Germline CDR1 LGHNA, CDR2 YNFKEQ. This CDR3 contains 14 residues. Between the trimmed V and J ends, which lost 3 bases and 6 bases, there was a span of 11 bases. CDR3 in DNA: TGTGCCAGCAGCCACAACGACGGGCCCGGGGAGCTGTTTTTT. As protein: CASSHNDGPGELFF.

The V gene is TRBV25-1, the J gene TRBJ2-1; D possibly matches TRBD1 or TRBD2 (7 bases each). This CDR3 region has 18 residues. V dropped 2 bases and J dropped 4 bases, with 21 bases sitting between them. Germline V CDR1 and CDR2: MGHDK, SYGVNS. In DNA, the CDR3 is TGTGCCAGCAGTGAACCCAGACAGGGAGGGTACCCATACAATGAGCAGTTCTTC. As protein: CASSEPRQGGYPYNEQFF.